The 5 T cell receptor beta chains listed next were all sequenced from one sample in a study of beta chain features in type 1 diabetes. Expressed TCRB transcripts were sequenced because the entire RNA isolate underwent reverse transcription. Produced via immunoSEQ multiplex PCR; TCRdb's table is partial and in-frame only. The data contain approximately 380,000 clones, approximately 16% of them seen just once; the ten biggest clones take up approximately 0.019%. Sequencing input: naive CD4+ T cells from blood. These receptors all stem from a woman aged 18-30 years in good health.

The sample holds a few counts of this clone. The genes are TRBV30 and TRBJ2-4; 9 nucleotides match TRBD2. V lost 4 bases and J lost 0; bases outside the gene matches: 7. This CDR3 spans 16 amino acids. Germline V gene data show CDR1 as GTSNPN and CDR2 as SVGIG (reference sequence). The CDR3 DNA sequence: TGTGCCTGGAAGGGGCGGGAGGGGATAGCCAAAAACATTCAGTACTTC. It is translated as CAWKGREGIAKNIQYF.

This clone has more than one count but fewer than ten. V gene TRBV15 combines with J gene TRBJ2-7, with D perhaps TRBD1 (7 bases). This CDR3 has 17 amino acids. CDR1 LNHNV and CDR2 YYDKDF come from the germline V gene (reference sequence). Trimming took 1 base from V and 3 from J, leaving 19 bases between them. This CDR3 is CATSRARREQGDYEQYF. The CDR3 DNA follows: TGTGCCACCAGCAGAGCCAGACGGGAGCAGGGGGACTACGAGCAGTACTTC.

This clone has more than one count but fewer than ten. The V and J genes are TRBV2 and TRBJ2-2, with D perhaps TRBD2 (5 bases). The CDR3 length is 13 residues. Germline V gene data show CDR1 as SNHLY and CDR2 as FYNNEI. Trimming removed 8 bases from V and 1 base from J, with 8 bases in between. CDR3 nucleotides: TGTGCCAGCGAACGGGAGAACACCGGGGAGCTGTTTTTT. Translated: CASERENTGELFF. The whole variable domain, remainder taken from reference TRBV2 and TRBJ2-2, is EPEVTQTPSHQVTQMGQEVILRCVPISNHLYFYWYRQILGQKVEFLVSFYNNEISEKSEIFDDQFSVERPDGSNFTLKIRSTKLEDSAMYFCASERENTGELFFGEGSRLTVL.

This clone was seen only a few times. This chain joins TRBV5-1 and TRBJ2-3; TRBD2 matches 9 bases. Per the germline V gene, CDR1 is SGHRS and CDR2 is YFSETQ. CDR3 size: 15 residues. The J segment lost 3 bases and the V segment lost 4 bases, leaving 6 bases of the junction unmatched. In DNA, the CDR3 is TGCGCCAGCAGCCGGAATAGCGGGAGAACAGATACGCAGTATTTT. Amino acid sequence: CASSRNSGRTDTQYF.

This clone showed up just once. The chain carries TRBV10-3 and TRBJ2-2, with TRBD2 matching over 7 bases. This CDR3 has 14 residues. The V gene's germline CDR1 is ENHRY and CDR2 SYGVKD. With 6 bases clipped from V and 0 bases from J, the junction kept 1 base outside the gene matches. The CDR3 DNA reads TGTGCCATCAGCGGGACTACGAACACCGGGGAGCTGTTTTTT. Translation: CAISGTTNTGELFF.